These 32 T cell receptor beta chains originate from one sample sequenced in a study of low-dose radiotherapy and immunotherapy resistance in tumors. TRAV- and TRBV-specific primers primed first-strand cDNA, covering alpha and beta chains. TCRs underwent approximately 20 PCR cycles of amplification with a constant-region primer and V-primer adapter. MiXCR was run by TCRdb on the reads, yielding one entry per CDR3 protein. The table records 64,000 or so distinct CDR3 sequences, roughly 30% of them present only once. Specified time point: before trial treatment. The sequences come from PBMCs, collected before treatment. These receptors came from a female donor with ovarian cancer.

This clonotype was seen many times. V and J are TRBV24-1 and TRBJ2-1, with 12 bases lining up with TRBD2. This CDR3 contains 15 residues. From germline, CDR1 is KGHDR and CDR2 SFDVKD. V dropped 5 bases and J dropped 6; count of bases not matched to a gene: 4. CDR3 amino acids: CATSGLAGGLNEQFF. DNA of the CDR3: TGTGCCACCAGTGGTCTAGCGGGAGGGCTCAATGAGCAGTTCTTC.

As DNA, the CDR3 is TGTGCCAGCAGCGTATTAGGGAACACAGATACGCAGTATTTT. Its protein product is CASSVLGNTDTQYF. The chain couples TRBV9 to TRBJ2-3; D gene ambiguous. Germline CDR1 SGDLS, CDR2 YYNGEE. V lost 1 base, J lost 2 bases, and 8 bases lay in between. CDR3 length: 14 residues.

This chain joins TRBV7-2 and TRBJ2-4; 14 positions agree with TRBD2. J was trimmed by 9 bases and V by 4 bases; bases with no gene match: 8. Germline CDR1 SGHTA, CDR2 FQGNSA. The CDR3 consists of 16 residues. The CDR3 bases are TGTGCCAGCAGCTCCGCCCTTGGACTAGCGGGGGGCATTCAGTACTTC. Residues: CASSSALGLAGGIQYF.

This clonotype was observed at least ten times. The chain employs TRBV2 and TRBJ1-1, with TRBD1 as a possible D gene (6 bases). V gave up 8 bases and J gave up 5 bases, with 21 bases separating them. This CDR3 region has 15 residues. Per germline, CDR1 SNHLY and CDR2 FYNNEI. CDR3 nucleotides: TGTGCCAGCGGGATCGTGGCAGGGGCGGGGACTGAAGCTTTCTTT. Translating it yields CASGIVAGAGTEAFF.

This clonotype showed up many times. The J gene is TRBJ1-6, the V gene TRBV9; weak D call: TRBD1 (6 bases). V was cut by 0 bases and J by 8 bases, with 15 bases left in between. This CDR3 has 16 residues. Germline-derived CDR1 and CDR2 are SGDLS and YYNGEE. The CDR3 DNA sequence: TGTGCCAGCAGCGTAGGAGGACAGCGTAAGGATTCACCCCTCCACTTT. Protein: CASSVGGQRKDSPLHF.

This clonotype was seen repeatedly, ten times or more. This sequence joins TRBV7-2 and TRBJ1-2; the D gene is possibly TRBD1 (6 bases). The CDR3 is 12 residues long. Trimming pared 5 bases from V and 7 bases from J, leaving 11 bases between. Germline V CDR1 and CDR2: SGHTA, FQGNSA. CDR3 nucleotides: TGTGCCAGCAGCCCGACAGGTCTTGGCTACACCTTC. Amino acids: CASSPTGLGYTF.

This clonotype occurred once. V gene TRBV2 combines with J gene TRBJ2-3, with TRBD2 matching 13 bases. The CDR3 length is 21 residues. Trimming removed 3 bases from V and 0 bases from J; junction bases left unmatched: 15. Germline lookup yields CDR1 SNHLY and CDR2 FYNNEI. CDR3: CASSELIPGLAGTGSTDTQYF. As DNA, the CDR3 is TGTGCCAGCAGTGAGCTGATACCGGGACTAGCGGGAACCGGCAGCACAGATACGCAGTATTTT.

The CDR3 DNA is TGCGCCAGCAGCCAAAGATACGGGACTAGCGGTCAAGAGACCCAGTACTTC. Protein sequence: CASSQRYGTSGQETQYF. This rearrangement joins TRBV4-3 to TRBJ2-5, with 11 bases matching TRBD2. V was pared by 2 bases and J by 2 bases, with 7 bases of the junction left unmatched. This CDR3 is built from 17 residues. Germline lookup yields CDR1 LGHNA and CDR2 YSLEER.

This clonotype was detected many times. The rearrangement joins TRBV29-1 to TRBJ1-1; 8 positions match TRBD1. The trim removed 0 bases at V and 0 bases at J, leaving 6 bases unmatched. The germline V gene encodes CDR1 SQVTM and CDR2 ANQGSEA. The CDR3 covers 16 residues. The CDR3 spells CSVEDSRGRMNTEAFF. CDR3 sequence (DNA): TGCAGCGTTGAAGATTCCAGGGGGCGAATGAACACTGAAGCTTTCTTT.

The chain employs TRBV6-8 and TRBJ2-3; 7 bases are shared with TRBD2. There are 16 residues in the CDR3. V was pared by 8 bases and J by 2 bases, with 13 bases of the junction left unmatched. The germline CDR1 and CDR2 sequences are MNHGY and SAAAGT. The CDR3 sequence: CASPAQGGGPTDTQYF. The CDR3 nucleotides read TGTGCCAGCCCCGCCCAGGGCGGGGGACCCACAGATACGCAGTATTTT.

Many counts were recorded for this clonotype. In DNA, the CDR3 is TGCGCCAGCAGCTTGGAGGACAGGAGGAACACTGAAGCTTTCTTT. This gives the protein CASSLEDRRNTEAFF. The chain links TRBV5-1 to TRBJ1-1; 7 bases agree with TRBD1. The CDR3 has 15 amino acids. Germline loops: CDR1 SGHRS, CDR2 YFSETQ. V dropped 0 bases and J dropped 1; count of bases not matched to a gene: 3.

The V and J genes are TRBV7-3 and TRBJ1-1, with a possible D match to TRBD1 (6 bases). Germline V gene sequence: CDR1 SGHTA, CDR2 FQGTGA. V was clipped by 0 bases and J by 4 bases, with 12 bases between them. The CDR3 runs 15 residues. The chain's CDR3 is CASSLTGAGSTEAFF. The DNA for the CDR3 is TGTGCCAGCAGCTTAACGGGGGCAGGGAGCACTGAAGCTTTCTTT.

This chain uses TRBV7-9 with TRBJ2-7, with 7 bases identical to TRBD1. The CDR3 is 15 residues long. V trimming: 5 bases; J trimming: 3 bases; junction bases outside the gene matches: 10. Germline lookup yields CDR1 SEHNR and CDR2 FQNEAQ (reference sequence). CDR3 region: CASSRDRVLDYEQYF. In DNA form, the CDR3 reads TGTGCCAGCAGCCGAGACAGGGTTCTTGACTACGAGCAGTACTTC.

This clonotype has ten or more counts. The rearrangement links TRBV5-1 to TRBJ2-5; TRBD1 aligns across 7 bases. CDR1 is SGHRS, CDR2 YFSETQ, per germline. The CDR3 loop spans 16 amino acids. The ends lost 4 bases at V and 4 bases at J; junction bases unmatched: 13. The CDR3 loop is CASSRRGQTGAETQYF. The CDR3 nucleotides are TGCGCCAGCAGCCGCCGGGGACAAACAGGGGCAGAGACCCAGTACTTC.

This clonotype was detected ten times or more. This chain connects TRBV30 to TRBJ1-1; D gene ambiguous. Germline V gene data show CDR1 as GTSNPN and CDR2 as SVGIG (reference sequence). This CDR3 is 12 amino acids long. With 5 bases removed from V and 4 bases from J, the gap between germline ends came to 11 bases. CDR3 DNA: TGTGCCTGGTCCACAGACGGCACTGAAGCTTTCTTT. Translating gives CAWSTDGTEAFF.

The rearrangement uses TRBV4-3 and TRBJ1-2; D might be TRBD1 (5 bases). Germline CDR1 LGHNA, CDR2 YSLEER. V lost 1 base, J lost 2 bases, and 11 bases lay in between. The CDR3 spans 15 residues. The CDR3 sequence is CASSQGQGVNYGYTF. In DNA, the CDR3 is TGCGCCAGCAGCCAAGGTCAAGGGGTCAACTATGGCTACACCTTC.

This clonotype was observed at least ten times. The chain couples TRBV10-3 to TRBJ1-6; D might be TRBD1 (5 bases). CDR3 length equals 20 residues. Germline assignment: CDR1 ENHRY and CDR2 SYGVKD. With 1 base removed from V and 0 bases from J, the gap between germline ends came to 19 bases. The CDR3 DNA sequence: TGTGCCATCAGTGAGTTTGGCGGGGGACGACTAAGCTCCTATAATTCACCCCTCCACTTT. This gives the protein CAISEFGGGRLSSYNSPLHF.

This clonotype was counted many times. The gene calls are TRBV29-1 and TRBJ2-6, with D possibly being TRBD1 (5 bases). The CDR3 has 15 amino acids. CDR1 is SQVTM and CDR2 is ANQGSEA in the germline V gene. The V and J ends lost 7 bases and 0 bases respectively, with 13 bases between them. The CDR3 DNA reads TGCAGCGGGGCAGGGAAGAGCTCTGGGGCCAACGTCCTGACTTTC. Its protein is CSGAGKSSGANVLTF.

This clonotype has ten or more counts. The chain combines TRBV3-1 with TRBJ2-2, with a weak D call TRBD1 (6 bases). This CDR3 comprises 15 residues. Germline loops: CDR1 LGHDT, CDR2 YNNKEL (reference sequence). V was clipped by 4 bases and J by 1 base, with 10 bases between them. CDR3 sequence (DNA): TGTGCCAGCAGCCGAAACAGGGTGAACACCGGGGAGCTGTTTTTT. Encoded protein: CASSRNRVNTGELFF.

This clonotype was recorded many times. The rearrangement joins TRBV20-1 to TRBJ1-4; 8 bases agree with TRBD1. Losses at the gene ends were 0 bases for V and 7 bases for J; bases not matched to a gene: 10. Germline lookup yields CDR1 DFQATT and CDR2 SNEGSKA (reference sequence). The CDR3 is 16 residues long. CDR3 sequence: CSARDPRTGRREKLFF. The CDR3 DNA reads as TGCAGTGCTAGAGACCCGCGGACAGGGAGGCGTGAAAAACTGTTTTTT.

Regarding this clonotype: A far larger clone is one base from this, pointing to a likely read error. This chain joins TRBV6-1 and TRBJ2-7; D could derive from TRBD1 or TRBD2 (6 bases each). This CDR3 spans 13 amino acids. Germline assignment: CDR1 MNHNS and CDR2 SASEGT. Trimming pared 5 bases from V and 7 bases from J, leaving 15 bases between. CDR3 residues: CASSLGGINEQYF. In DNA, the CDR3 is TGTGCCAGCAGTTTAGGGGGGATTAATGAGCAGTACTTC.

V and J are TRBV6-6 and TRBJ1-1; 9 nucleotides match TRBD1. CDR1 and CDR2 from the germline V gene are MNHNY and SVGAGI (reference sequence). The V segment lost 2 bases and the J segment 1 base; nucleotides outside the gene matches: 11. The CDR3 totals 18 residues. The CDR3 spells CASSYLTGGELANTEAFF. Written as DNA, the CDR3 is TGTGCCAGCAGTTACCTTACAGGGGGCGAACTGGCGAACACTGAAGCTTTCTTT.

In its sample, this clonotype was seen many times. The chain links TRBV25-1 to TRBJ1-1; 7 bases are a match to TRBD1. The V gene end was trimmed by 3 bases and the J gene end by 3 bases; junction bases not matched to a gene: 7. Germline CDR1 and CDR2: MGHDK and SYGVNS. The CDR3 extends over 15 amino acids. The CDR3 loop reads CASSERRGQYTEAFF. The CDR3 DNA is TGTGCCAGCAGTGAGAGGAGGGGGCAGTACACTGAAGCTTTCTTT.

In this sample, this clonotype turned up many times. CDR3: CASSRAPPGQGSSYEQYF. The CDR3 DNA follows: TGCGCCAGCAGCCGAGCCCCTCCGGGACAGGGTTCCTCCTACGAGCAGTACTTC. The J gene is TRBJ2-7, the V gene TRBV5-1; 9 positions match TRBD1. Germline values: CDR1 SGHRS, CDR2 YFSETQ. V dropped 4 bases and J dropped 0; count of bases not matched to a gene: 14. This CDR3 region has 18 residues.

At least ten counts were recorded for this clonotype. The rearrangement joins TRBV12-3 or TRBV12-4 to TRBJ1-1; D gene unclear. V lost 3 bases, J lost 6 bases, and 11 bases lay in between. The CDR3 consists of 13 residues. The CDR3 region is CASSFGGIAEAFF. The CDR3 DNA reads TGTGCCAGCAGTTTCGGAGGAATTGCTGAAGCTTTCTTT.

The chain links TRBV12-3 or TRBV12-4 to TRBJ2-7, with a tentative D call TRBD1 (5 bases). The CDR3 consists of 13 residues. The V gene lost 6 bases and the J gene lost 6 bases, with 15 bases spanning the gap. The CDR3 DNA reads TGTGCCAGCAGGACGACAGAAAGTGGCGAGCAGTACTTC. It specifies CASRTTESGEQYF.

There are a few counts of this clonotype. With only one base between it and a far larger clone, this is likely a read error. V and J are TRBV28 and TRBJ2-7; TRBD1 is a possible D gene (7 bases). V was pared by 6 bases and J by 7 bases, with 25 bases between. This CDR3 is 16 amino acids long. CDR1 MDHEN and CDR2 SYDVKM come from the germline V gene. CDR3 protein: CASSRSTGRGGNEQYF. The DNA of the CDR3 is TGTGCCAGCAGCCGCTCGACAGGGCGGGGCGGGAATGAGCAGTACTTC.

The sample holds many counts of this clonotype. The chain has TRBV9 and TRBJ2-5; D is perhaps TRBD1 or TRBD2 (5 bases each). The germline V gene has CDR1 SGDLS and CDR2 YYNGEE. The CDR3 loop spans 14 amino acids. Trimming left V 4 bases short and J 4 bases short, with 14 bases between. The CDR3 DNA is TGTGCCAGCAGCATTACCGGGACGATAGAGACCCAGTACTTC. Residues: CASSITGTIETQYF.

This clonotype was seen many times. J is TRBJ2-1 and V is TRBV24-1; 11 bases are a match to TRBD2. Germline V gene data show CDR1 as KGHDR and CDR2 as SFDVKD. Trimming removed 5 bases from V and 1 base from J; junction bases left unmatched: 3. The CDR3 runs 16 residues. CDR3 nucleotide sequence: TGTGCCACCAGTGGTGCTAGCGGGAGGTCCTACAATGAGCAGTTCTTC. This encodes CATSGASGRSYNEQFF.

Many counts were recorded for this clonotype. This chain joins TRBV27 and TRBJ2-5, with D maybe TRBD2 (6 bases). The germline gives CDR1 MNHEY, CDR2 SMNVEV (reference sequence). Trimming removed 2 bases at V and 2 bases at J, with 12 bases between. This CDR3 comprises 15 residues. The CDR3 region is CASSLLSGRQETQYF. Here the CDR3 DNA reads TGTGCCAGCAGTTTACTGTCAGGGAGGCAAGAGACCCAGTACTTC.

This clonotype was detected once. CDR3 DNA sequence: TGTGCCATTGGTGTTAAGAATGAGCAGTTCTTC. This translates into CAIGVKNEQFF. The chain recombines TRBV6-6 with TRBJ2-1, with D unresolved. The CDR3 runs to 11 residues. Germline CDR1 MNHNY, CDR2 SVGAGI (reference sequence). V lost 10 bases, J lost 7 bases, and 11 bases lay in between.

The chain is built from TRBV24-1 and TRBJ2-3; D perhaps matches TRBD2 (6 bases). Germline assignment: CDR1 KGHDR and CDR2 SFDVKD. CDR3 length: 12 amino acids. Trimming took 5 bases from V and 4 from J, leaving 6 bases between them. The CDR3 DNA reads TGTGCCACCAGTGCGGGGGCAGATACGCAGTATTTT. The encoded protein is CATSAGADTQYF.